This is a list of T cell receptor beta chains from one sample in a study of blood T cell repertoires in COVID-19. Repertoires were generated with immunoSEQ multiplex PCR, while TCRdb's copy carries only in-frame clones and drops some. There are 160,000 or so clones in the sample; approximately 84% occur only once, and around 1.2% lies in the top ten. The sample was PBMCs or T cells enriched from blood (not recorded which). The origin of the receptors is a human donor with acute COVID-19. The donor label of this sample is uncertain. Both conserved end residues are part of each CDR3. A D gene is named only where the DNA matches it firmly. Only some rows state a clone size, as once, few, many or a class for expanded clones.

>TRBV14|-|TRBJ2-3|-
CASSPRLKTGTDTQYF
TGTGCCAGCAGCCCCCGACTGAAGACTGGCACAGATACGCAGTATTTT
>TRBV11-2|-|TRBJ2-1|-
CASSSPTYYNEQFF
TGTGCCAGCAGCTCCCCTACTTATTACAATGAGCAGTTCTTC
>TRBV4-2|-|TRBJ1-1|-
CASSPAHTTEAFF
TGTGCCAGCAGCCCCGCCCACACGACTGAAGCTTTCTTT
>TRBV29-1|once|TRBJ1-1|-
CSVELVTSDTEAFF
TGCAGCGTTGAACTCGTTACGAGCGACACTGAAGCTTTCTTT
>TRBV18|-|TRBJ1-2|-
CASSPPLLGGELIYGYTF
TGTGCCAGCTCACCACCCCTCCTGGGGGGTGAGTTGATCTATGGCTACACCTTC
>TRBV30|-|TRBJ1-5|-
CAWSGGVSNQPQHF
TGTGCCTGGAGTGGGGGGGTTAGCAATCAGCCCCAGCATTTT
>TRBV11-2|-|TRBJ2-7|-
CASSLGVDREEYF
TGTGCCAGCAGCTTAGGTGTCGACAGGGAGGAGTACTTC
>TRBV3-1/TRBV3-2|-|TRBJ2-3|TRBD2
CASSQDSLAGITDTQYF
TGTGCCAGCAGCCAAGATTCGCTAGCGGGGATCACAGATACGCAGTATTTT
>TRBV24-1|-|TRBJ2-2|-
CATSDRQGLTGELFF
TGTGCCACCAGTGACAGACAGGGACTCACCGGGGAGCTGTTTTTT
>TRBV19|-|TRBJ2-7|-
CASSIGHRVGEQYF
TGTGCCAGTAGTATAGGTCACAGGGTGGGCGAGCAGTACTTC
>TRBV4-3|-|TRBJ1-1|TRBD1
CASSQEVQGESFTEAFF
TGCGCCAGCAGCCAAGAAGTACAGGGGGAATCGTTTACTGAAGCTTTCTTT
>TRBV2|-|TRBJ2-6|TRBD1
CASSGQGLGFGANVLTF
TGTGCCAGCAGTGGACAGGGGCTTGGGTTTGGGGCCAACGTCCTGACTTTC
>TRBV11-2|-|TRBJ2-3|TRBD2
CASSLTSGGVTDTQYF
TGTGCCAGCAGCTTAACATCCGGGGGGGTCACAGATACGCAGTATTTT
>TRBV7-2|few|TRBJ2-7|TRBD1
CASSTTGHGYEQYF
TGTGCCAGCAGCACGACAGGGCATGGCTACGAGCAGTACTTC
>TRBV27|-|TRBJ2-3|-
CASSFTISSTDTQYF
TGTGCCAGCAGTTTTACAATATCTAGCACAGATACGCAGTATTTT
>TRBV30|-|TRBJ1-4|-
CAWSSDTGGEKLFF
TGTGCCTGGAGTTCCGACACGGGAGGTGAAAAACTGTTTTTT
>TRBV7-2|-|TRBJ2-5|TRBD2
CASSKGASGGGETQYF
TGTGCCAGCAGCAAAGGTGCTAGCGGGGGAGGAGAGACCCAGTACTTC
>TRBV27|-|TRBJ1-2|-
CASSYTLDYGYTF
TGTGCCAGCAGTTACACACTAGACTATGGCTACACCTTC
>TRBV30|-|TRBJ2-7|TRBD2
CAWSGLAGATYEQYF
TGTGCCTGGAGTGGACTAGCTGGGGCGACCTACGAGCAGTACTTC
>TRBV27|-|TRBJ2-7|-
CASSSGTSTYEQYF
TGTGCCAGCAGCTCCGGGACATCAACCTACGAGCAGTACTTC
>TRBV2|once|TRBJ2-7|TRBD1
CASRGQGYYEQYF
TGTGCCAGCAGGGGACAGGGGTACTACGAGCAGTACTTC
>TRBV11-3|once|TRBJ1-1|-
CASSSRGNTEAFF
TGTGCCAGCAGCTCCAGGGGCAACACTGAAGCTTTCTTT
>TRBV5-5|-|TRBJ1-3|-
CASSWGVGTGNTIYF
TGTGCCAGCAGCTGGGGGGTCGGTACTGGAAACACCATATATTTT
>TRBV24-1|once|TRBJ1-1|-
CATSFPPQGPAEAFF
TGTGCCACCAGTTTTCCCCCCCAGGGGCCAGCGGAAGCTTTCTTT
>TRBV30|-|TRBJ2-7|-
CAWSSGGPIYEQYF
TGTGCCTGGAGTTCCGGGGGGCCTATCTACGAGCAGTACTTC
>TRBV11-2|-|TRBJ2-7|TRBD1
CASSLGHGTGAYEQYF
TGTGCCAGCAGCTTAGGACACGGGACAGGGGCCTACGAGCAGTACTTC
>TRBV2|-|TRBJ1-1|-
CASSEVQGEAFF
TGTGCCAGCAGTGAAGTCCAGGGTGAAGCTTTCTTT
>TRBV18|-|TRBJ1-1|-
CASSPRMKSSGVNTEAFF
TGTGCCAGCTCACCTAGAATGAAATCCTCAGGGGTTAACACTGAAGCTTTCTTT
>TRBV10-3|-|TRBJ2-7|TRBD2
CAIRGNLAELEQYF
TGTGCCATCAGGGGGAACCTAGCGGAACTCGAGCAGTACTTC
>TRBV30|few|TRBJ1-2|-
CAWGTARGGYTF
TGTGCCTGGGGGACCGCTCGAGGAGGCTACACCTTC
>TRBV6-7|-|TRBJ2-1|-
CASSYYLGGKQGYNEQFF
TGTGCCAGCAGCTATTATTTAGGGGGAAAGCAGGGGTACAATGAGCAGTTCTTC
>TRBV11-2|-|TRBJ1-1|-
CASSLGDLNTEAFF
TGTGCCAGCAGCTTAGGGGACTTGAACACTGAAGCTTTCTTT
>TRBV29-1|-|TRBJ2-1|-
CSVGPSSRFF
TGCAGCGTTGGGCCCTCCTCAAGGTTCTTC
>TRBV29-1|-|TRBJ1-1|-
CSARDRIYTEAFF
TGCAGCGCACGAGACAGGATTTACACTGAAGCTTTCTTT
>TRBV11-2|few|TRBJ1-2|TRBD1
CASSLDRGQEKNGYTF
TGTGCCAGCAGCTTAGACAGGGGGCAAGAAAAGAATGGCTACACCTTC
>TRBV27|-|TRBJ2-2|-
CASSFGVTRELFF
TGTGCCAGCAGTTTCGGGGTGACAAGGGAGCTGTTTTTT
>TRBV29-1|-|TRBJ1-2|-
CSVEAGGRSYTF
TGCAGCGTTGAGGCGGGGGGACGGAGCTACACCTTC
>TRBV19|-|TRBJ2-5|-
CASSMDIEETQYF
TGTGCCAGTAGTATGGACATCGAAGAGACCCAGTACTTC
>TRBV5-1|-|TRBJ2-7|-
CASSLAGLLYEQYF
TGCGCCAGCAGCTTGGCAGGTCTCCTCTACGAGCAGTACTTC
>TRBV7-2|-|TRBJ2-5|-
CASSPTPGEETQYF
TGTGCCAGCAGCCCGACCCCGGGGGAAGAGACCCAGTACTTC
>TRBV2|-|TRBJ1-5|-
CASSEGGREPQHF
TGTGCCAGCAGTGAGGGGGGAAGGGAGCCCCAGCATTTT
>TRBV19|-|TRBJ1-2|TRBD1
CASFRGRVGYTF
TGTGCCAGTTTCAGGGGGCGCGTTGGCTACACCTTC
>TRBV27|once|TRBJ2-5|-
CASSLGSEYQETQYF
TGTGCCAGCAGTTTGGGGAGCGAGTACCAAGAGACCCAGTACTTC
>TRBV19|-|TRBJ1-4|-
CASTNRAATNEKLFF
TGTGCCAGTACGAACAGGGCCGCAACTAATGAAAAACTGTTTTTT
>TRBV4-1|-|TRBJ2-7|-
CASSQDRSEQYF
TGCGCCAGCAGCCAAGACAGAAGCGAGCAGTACTTC